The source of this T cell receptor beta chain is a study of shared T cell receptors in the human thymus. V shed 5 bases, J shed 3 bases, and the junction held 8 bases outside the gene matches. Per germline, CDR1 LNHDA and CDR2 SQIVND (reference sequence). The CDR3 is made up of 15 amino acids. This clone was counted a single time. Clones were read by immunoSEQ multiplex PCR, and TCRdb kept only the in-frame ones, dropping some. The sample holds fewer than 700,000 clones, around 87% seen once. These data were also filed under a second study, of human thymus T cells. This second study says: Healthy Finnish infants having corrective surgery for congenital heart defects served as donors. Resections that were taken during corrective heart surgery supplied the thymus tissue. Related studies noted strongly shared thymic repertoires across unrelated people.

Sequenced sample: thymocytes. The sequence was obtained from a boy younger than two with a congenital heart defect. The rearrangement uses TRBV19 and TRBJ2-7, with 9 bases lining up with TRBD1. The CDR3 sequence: CASSGGTGSSYEQYF. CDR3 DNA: TGTGCCAGTAGTGGAGGGACAGGGAGCAGCTACGAGCAGTACTTC.